This T cell receptor beta chain was sequenced during a study of response to subunit inactivated influenza vaccine. Study-level points and caveats: Authors suggested each seasonal flu vaccination may recruit only limited numbers of new T cells.

A remark on this clonotype: Its cognate antigen is unknown.

There are 18 residues in the CDR3. From germline, CDR1 is MNHEY and CDR2 SVGAGI. V lost 2 bases and J lost 8, with 25 bases in between. TCRdb re-called the RT-PCR reads with MiXCR, one entry per CDR3 protein. The sample lists 700,000 to 900,000 distinct CDR3 sequences, around 20% occurring once. The V gene is TRBV6-5, the J gene TRBJ2-1, with D perhaps assigned TRBD1 or TRBD2 (5 bases each). The sequence derives from a man aged 45-60 years who received an inactivated influenza vaccine. Sequences were derived from PBMCs from blood, sampled 4 to 6 days after vaccination. This CDR3 reads CASSYRGAIGPRGDEQFF. CDR3 bases: TGTGCCAGCAGTTACCGAGGGGCCATCGGTCCCCGAGGGGATGAGCAGTTCTTC.